A selection of T cell receptor beta chains follows, all from one sample in a study of blood T cell repertoires in COVID-19. Data came from immunoSEQ multiplex PCR; TCRdb stores just in-frame clones and leaves some out. The repertoire includes hundreds of thousands of clones, 90% of them detected once, and more than 12% sits in the top ten. The sequenced sample was PBMCs or T cells enriched from blood (not recorded which). The source of these receptors is a man under 40 who had been exposed to COVID-19. CDR3s include the opening cysteine and the closing phenylalanine or tryptophan. D genes are given only for firm matches. Not every row has a clone size; where given, it reads once, few, many or a size class.

CDR3 DNA | CDR3 protein | D gene | V gene | clone size | J gene
TGTGCCAGCAGTTCAAGACTAGCTTTCTACGAGCAGTACTTC | CASSSRLAFYEQYF | TRBD2 | TRBV28 | - | TRBJ2-7
TGTGCCAGCTCACCGTCGGGACAGCGGTACGAGCAGTACTTC | CASSPSGQRYEQYF | TRBD1 | TRBV18 | - | TRBJ2-7
TGTGCCAGCAGCTTGAGCGGGGGGGGCGAGGAGCAGTTCTTC | CASSLSGGGEEQFF | TRBD2 | TRBV5-4 | - | TRBJ2-1
TGTGCCAGCAACCTCAGGGAAAAGCCCTACGAGCAGTACTTC | CASNLREKPYEQYF | - | TRBV5-6 | - | TRBJ2-7
TGTGCCTCGTCTCTGGAGGCAACTAATGAAAAACTGTTTTTT | CASSLEATNEKLFF | - | TRBV30 | - | TRBJ1-4
TGTGCCAGCACCGGGGGCAATCAGCCCCAGCATTTT | CASTGGNQPQHF | - | TRBV2 | - | TRBJ1-5
TGTGCCAGTAGTCAACAGGGCGGTACCGGAAACACCATATATTTT | CASSQQGGTGNTIYF | - | TRBV19 | once | TRBJ1-3
TGTGCCAGCAGTTACATTACAGGAGGGCAGCCCCAGCATTTT | CASSYITGGQPQHF | - | TRBV6-2/TRBV6-3 | once | TRBJ1-5
TGTGCCTGGCAGGCTGGAGGGTACGAGCAGTACTTC | CAWQAGGYEQYF | - | TRBV30 | - | TRBJ2-7
TGTGCCAGCAGCCAAGCAATAGGAACCGGGGGAAACACCATATATTTT | CASSQAIGTGGNTIYF | - | TRBV4-2 | - | TRBJ1-3
TGCGCCAGCAGTCGCGGACAGGAAAACATTCAGTACTTC | CASSRGQENIQYF | TRBD1 | TRBV5-1 | - | TRBJ2-4
TGCGCCAGCAGCCAAGACGATCCACAGGGGGGGGGACGGAACACCATATATTTT | CASSQDDPQGGGRNTIYF | TRBD1 | TRBV4-3 | - | TRBJ1-3
TGTGCCATTCCGGACAGGGGGAATTCACCCCTCCACTTT | CAIPDRGNSPLHF | TRBD1 | TRBV7-9 | - | TRBJ1-6
TGTGCTAGTGCCCCTTCGGGGGGCAACCAAGGAAACACCATATATTTT | CASAPSGGNQGNTIYF | - | TRBV12-5 | - | TRBJ1-3
TGCGCCAGCAGCCAAGAAGTGGCGGGACTAATCCCCACAGATACGCAGTATTTT | CASSQEVAGLIPTDTQYF | TRBD2 | TRBV4-3 | - | TRBJ2-3
TGTGCCAGCAGCTTAGGGGGAGGCGGACAAGAGACCCAGTACTTC | CASSLGGGGQETQYF | - | TRBV7-2 | - | TRBJ2-5
TGTGCCACCAGCAGAGATCTTACAGGTAACACTGAAGCTTTCTTT | CATSRDLTGNTEAFF | - | TRBV15 | - | TRBJ1-1
TGTGCCAGCAGCCAACTAGGAGGACAGCCCCAGCATTTT | CASSQLGGQPQHF | - | TRBV3-1/TRBV3-2 | - | TRBJ1-5
TGTGCCATCAGTGAGTCGCAGCGGGGGCACTACGAGCAGTACTTC | CAISESQRGHYEQYF | TRBD2 | TRBV10-3 | - | TRBJ2-7
TGTGCCAGCAGTTTAAGTAGGGGGAGTTACTATGGCTACACCTTC | CASSLSRGSYYGYTF | - | TRBV27 | - | TRBJ1-2
TGTGCCAGCAGCGTCCCCGGGACACACCTTGCCACCGGGGAGCTGTTTTTT | CASSVPGTHLATGELFF | - | TRBV7-2 | - | TRBJ2-2
TGCGCCAGCAGCTGGGCGGGGGGTGTTAACACTGAAGCTTTCTTT | CASSWAGGVNTEAFF | - | TRBV5-1 | - | TRBJ1-1
TGTGCCAGCAGCCAAGACACGGGACTAGCGGCAGATACGCAGTATTTT | CASSQDTGLAADTQYF | TRBD2 | TRBV3-1/TRBV3-2 | - | TRBJ2-3
TGTGCCTGGAGCGCCGGGACAGGCGGCTACACCTTC | CAWSAGTGGYTF | TRBD1 | TRBV30 | few | TRBJ1-2
TGTGCCAGCACTGCGAGCGGGGGGGCTTCGACCCAGTACTTC | CASTASGGASTQYF | TRBD2 | TRBV5-6 | few | TRBJ2-5
TGCGCCAGCAGTTCCGCCGGGACAGAATCGCTAAGAACAGATACGCAGTATTTT | CASSSAGTESLRTDTQYF | TRBD1 | TRBV5-1 | - | TRBJ2-3
TGTGCCAGCAGCTTAACCGGGGGGGCCGGCTATGAGCAGTTCTTC | CASSLTGGAGYEQFF | TRBD2 | TRBV7-3 | - | TRBJ2-1
TGCGCCAGCAGCTTGGCGGGGTGGGGAGCTTTCTTT | CASSLAGWGAFF | - | TRBV5-1 | - | TRBJ1-1
TGTGCCAGCAGCCAAGACAGGGGGCAAGAGACCCAGTACTTC | CASSQDRGQETQYF | TRBD1 | TRBV4-2 | - | TRBJ2-5
TGTGCCAGCAGCTTACGGGTCGCCTCTCGGAATGAGCAGTTCTTC | CASSLRVASRNEQFF | - | TRBV7-6 | - | TRBJ2-1
TGTGCCAGCAGCTTGGTCCACGGGACAGTGAACTATGGCTACACCTTC | CASSLVHGTVNYGYTF | TRBD1 | TRBV5-4 | - | TRBJ1-2
TGTGCCAGCAGTGATCCCGGACAGGGGGCGCGGGTGGGTGGCTACACCTTC | CASSDPGQGARVGGYTF | TRBD1 | TRBV2 | - | TRBJ1-2
TGTGCCAGCAGCATCTCTGGGGCCAACGTCCTGACTTTC | CASSISGANVLTF | - | TRBV6-5 | - | TRBJ2-6
TGCGCCAGCAGCCAAGTGCGCAGCGCGAACTATGGCTACACCTTC | CASSQVRSANYGYTF | - | TRBV4-1 | - | TRBJ1-2
TGCGCCAGCAGTTTTGGCCAGCGTCAGAACACCGGGGAGCTGTTTTTT | CASSFGQRQNTGELFF | - | TRBV5-1 | - | TRBJ2-2
TGTGCCAGCAGCCAAGATCTGTCGAGCGCTCGATTGGGTCAGCCCCAGCATTTT | CASSQDLSSARLGQPQHF | - | TRBV4-2 | - | TRBJ1-5
TGTGCCAGCAGGATGACAGGGACCAGCAATCAGCCCCAGCATTTT | CASRMTGTSNQPQHF | TRBD1 | TRBV6-5 | - | TRBJ1-5
TGTGCTAGTGGTTGGGGGGACAGGGGAGGTCAGCCCCAGCATTTT | CASGWGDRGGQPQHF | TRBD1 | TRBV12-5 | - | TRBJ1-5
TGTACCTCAGCTAAGGGAGAGGATAGTCAGCCCCAGCATTTT | CTSAKGEDSQPQHF | - | TRBV2 | - | TRBJ1-5
TGCGCCAGCAGCCAGGAGCCAACAGGACTAGCGGGGGGGTGGGATACGCAGTATTTT | CASSQEPTGLAGGWDTQYF | TRBD2 | TRBV4-3 | - | TRBJ2-3
TGTGCCAGCAGTCGTCAGCCGGGACTAGCGTTCTTC | CASSRQPGLAFF | TRBD2 | TRBV7-2 | - | TRBJ2-1
TGTGCCATCAGTGAGGTAGATGAGACCCAGTACTTC | CAISEVDETQYF | - | TRBV10-3 | - | TRBJ2-5
TGCAGCGTTGAAGATTCAGACAATGAGCAGTTCTTC | CSVEDSDNEQFF | - | TRBV29-1 | - | TRBJ2-1